The sequence of this TCR beta chain was determined in a study of blood T cell repertoires in COVID-19. V dropped 0 bases and J dropped 6; count of bases not matched to a gene: 9. This CDR3 has 16 residues. The germline CDR1 and CDR2 sequences are LGHNT and FRNRAP. The table came from immunoSEQ multiplex PCR; TCRdb's copy has only in-frame clones and leaves some out. Of over 200,000 clones listed, about 85% were seen once; the top ten hold 15% to 20%. V is TRBV12-5 and J is TRBJ2-3; the match to TRBD2 covers 7 bases. This clonotype was sampled from a woman older than 75 with active or convalescent COVID-19. The sequencing input was peripheral blood. The CDR3 loop reads CASGLVRVTSKDTQYF. CDR3 nucleotide sequence: TGTGCTAGTGGTTTGGTACGTGTGACTAGCAAGGATACGCAGTATTTT. Variable domain in full (rest from reference TRBV12-5 and TRBJ2-3): DARVTQTPRHKVTEMGQEVTMRCQPILGHNTVFWYRQTMMQGLELLAYFRNRAPLDDSGMPKDRFSAEMPDATLATLKIQPSEPRDSAVYFCASGLVRVTSKDTQYFGPGTRLTVL.